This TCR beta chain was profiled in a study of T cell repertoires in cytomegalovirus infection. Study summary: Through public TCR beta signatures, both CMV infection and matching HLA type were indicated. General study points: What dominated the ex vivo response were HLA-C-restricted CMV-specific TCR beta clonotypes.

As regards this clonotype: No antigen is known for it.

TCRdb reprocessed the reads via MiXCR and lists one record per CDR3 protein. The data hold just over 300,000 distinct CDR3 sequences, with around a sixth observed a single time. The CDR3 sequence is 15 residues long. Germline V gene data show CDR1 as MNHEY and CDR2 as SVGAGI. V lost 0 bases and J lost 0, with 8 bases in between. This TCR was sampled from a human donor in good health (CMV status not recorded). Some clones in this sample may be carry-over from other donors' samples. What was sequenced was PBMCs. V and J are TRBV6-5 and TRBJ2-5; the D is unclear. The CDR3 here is CASSYSAANQETQYF. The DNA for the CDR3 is TGTGCCAGCAGTTACTCGGCAGCGAACCAAGAGACCCAGTACTTC.